A single sample gave rise to the 3 T cell receptor beta chains below, sequenced in a study of PD-L1 blockade in urothelial cancer. Sequencing used immunoSEQ multiplex PCR; TCRdb keeps in-frame clones, though not all of them. The data show just under 45,000 clones, with 83% seen just once and approximately 15% held by the top ten. Time point reported: peripheral blood 6 weeks after treatment start. The material was PBMCs, obtained around atezolizumab (anti-PD-L1) treatment. The receptors come from a man aged 55-75 years with urothelial cancer.

This clone came up a few times. V is TRBV5-4 and J is TRBJ2-7; TRBD1 matches 10 bases. This CDR3 is 15 amino acids long. The germline CDR1 and CDR2 sequences are SGHNT and YYREEE (reference sequence). Trimming cost V 4 bases and J 3 bases; bases outside gene matches: 7. The CDR3 sequence: CASSPRQGAGYEQYF. The CDR3 coding sequence is TGTGCCAGCAGCCCCAGACAGGGGGCGGGCTACGAGCAGTACTTC.

The chain employs TRBV19 and TRBJ2-5; D may be TRBD2 (5 bases). Trimming shortened V by 4 bases and J by 5 bases, and 14 bases separated the two germline ends. CDR3 length: 14 amino acids. Germline V gene lookup returns CDR1 LNHDA and CDR2 SQIVND (reference sequence). The CDR3 is CASSTEGGWETQYF. Here the CDR3 DNA reads TGTGCCAGTAGTACCGAGGGTGGCTGGGAGACCCAGTACTTC.

This rearrangement joins TRBV5-4 to TRBJ1-3; D gene unclear. There are 15 residues in the CDR3. CDR1 is SGHNT, CDR2 YYREEE, per germline (reference sequence). V was trimmed by 4 bases and J by 0 bases, leaving 11 bases between them. The chain's CDR3 is CASSGPESSGNTIYF. The CDR3 DNA is TGTGCCAGCAGCGGGCCAGAGTCCTCTGGAAACACCATATATTTT.